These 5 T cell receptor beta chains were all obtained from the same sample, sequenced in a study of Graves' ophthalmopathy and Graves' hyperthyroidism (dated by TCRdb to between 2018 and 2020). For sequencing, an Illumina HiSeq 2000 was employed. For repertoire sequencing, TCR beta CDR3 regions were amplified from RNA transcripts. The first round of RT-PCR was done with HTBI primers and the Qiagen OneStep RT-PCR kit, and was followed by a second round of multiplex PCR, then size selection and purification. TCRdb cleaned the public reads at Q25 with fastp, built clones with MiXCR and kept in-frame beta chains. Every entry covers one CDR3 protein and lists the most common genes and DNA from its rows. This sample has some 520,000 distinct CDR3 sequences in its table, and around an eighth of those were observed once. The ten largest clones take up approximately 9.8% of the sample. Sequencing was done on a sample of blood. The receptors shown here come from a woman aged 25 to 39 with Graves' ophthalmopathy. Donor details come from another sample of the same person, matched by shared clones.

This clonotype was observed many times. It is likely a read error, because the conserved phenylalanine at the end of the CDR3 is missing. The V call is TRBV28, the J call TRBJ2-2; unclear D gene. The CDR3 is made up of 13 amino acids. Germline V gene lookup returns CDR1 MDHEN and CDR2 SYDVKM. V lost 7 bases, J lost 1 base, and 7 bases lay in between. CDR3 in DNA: TGTGCCAGCACCTCACAGAACACCGGGGAGCTGTTTTCT. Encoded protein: CASTSQNTGELFS.

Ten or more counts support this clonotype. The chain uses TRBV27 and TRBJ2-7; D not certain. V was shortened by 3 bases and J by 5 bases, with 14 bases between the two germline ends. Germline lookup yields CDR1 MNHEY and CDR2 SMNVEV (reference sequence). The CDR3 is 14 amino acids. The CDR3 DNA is TGTGCCAGCAGTTTCAACGGTTTGGGGAACGAGCAGTACTTC. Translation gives CASSFNGLGNEQYF.

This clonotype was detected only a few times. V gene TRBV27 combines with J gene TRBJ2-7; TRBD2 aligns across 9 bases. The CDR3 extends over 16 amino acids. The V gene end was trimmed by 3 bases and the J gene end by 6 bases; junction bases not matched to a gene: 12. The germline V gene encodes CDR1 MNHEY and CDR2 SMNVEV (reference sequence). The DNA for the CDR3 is TGTGCCAGCAGTTTGGCCTTTGCGGGAGGGCTCTCCGAGCAGTACTTC. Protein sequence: CASSLAFAGGLSEQYF.

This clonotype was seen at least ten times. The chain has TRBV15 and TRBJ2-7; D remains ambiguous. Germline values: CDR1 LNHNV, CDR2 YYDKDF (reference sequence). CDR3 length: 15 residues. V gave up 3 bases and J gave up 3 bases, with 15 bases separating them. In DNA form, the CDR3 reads TGTGCCACCAGCAGCCCCTCGGACGGGCTCTACGAGCAGTACTTC. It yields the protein CATSSPSDGLYEQYF.

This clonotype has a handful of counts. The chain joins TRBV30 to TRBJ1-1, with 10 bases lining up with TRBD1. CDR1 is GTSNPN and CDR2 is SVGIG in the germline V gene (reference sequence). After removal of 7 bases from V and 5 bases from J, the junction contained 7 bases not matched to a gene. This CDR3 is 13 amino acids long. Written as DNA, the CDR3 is TGTGCCTTAGCCGGGACAGGGGATACTGAAGCTTTCTTT. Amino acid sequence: CALAGTGDTEAFF.